A single sample gave rise to the 22 T cell receptor beta chains below, sequenced in a study of T-cell memory formation after mild COVID-19. Each CDR3 protein gets one entry after TCRdb re-called the 5' RACE reads with MiXCR. The sample shows 550,000 to 600,000 distinct CDR3 sequences, less than 25% of them seen only once. Sequenced: PBMCs or a T cell subset sorted from them (not recorded which). These receptors were collected from an adult woman who had mild COVID-19 (a few samples of this study predate the infection). Cell type and time point are not known.

This chain uses TRBV20-1 with TRBJ2-2, with a possible D match to TRBD2 (5 bases). Trimming pared 6 bases from V and 6 bases from J, leaving 23 bases between. The CDR3 sequence is 16 residues long. Germline values: CDR1 DFQATT, CDR2 SNEGSKA (reference sequence). Here the CDR3 reads CSALRSAVGGAGELFF. CDR3 in DNA: TGCAGTGCCCTTAGGTCGGCGGTTGGAGGTGCCGGGGAGCTGTTTTTT.

This clonotype was detected a few times. This chain links TRBV7-2 with TRBJ1-2, with D possibly TRBD1 on 6 matching bases. This CDR3 is 14 amino acids long. Germline loops: CDR1 SGHTA, CDR2 FQGNSA. V was cut by 5 bases and J by 5 bases, with 15 bases left in between. As DNA, the CDR3 is TGTGCCAGCAGCCTAAAGGGACAAGCATATGGCTACACCTTC. Protein product: CASSLKGQAYGYTF.

The rearrangement joins TRBV20-1 to TRBJ2-5; TRBD1 agrees at 8 bases. J lost 4 bases, V lost 0 bases, and 10 bases had no gene match. There are 16 residues in the CDR3. Germline CDR1 and CDR2: DFQATT and SNEGSKA (reference sequence). The CDR3 sequence: CSARDVTGASRETQYF. The CDR3 nucleotides read TGCAGTGCTAGAGATGTGACAGGGGCCTCCCGAGAGACCCAGTACTTC.

This clonotype was counted a single time. The chain recombines TRBV5-4 with TRBJ2-5; 7 bases agree with TRBD2. Trimming removed 9 bases from V and 5 bases from J; junction bases left unmatched: 10. CDR3 length: 13 residues. The germline V gene has CDR1 SGHNT and CDR2 YYREEE (reference sequence). CDR3 DNA sequence: TGTGCCACATCAGGCCGGGGAGGGGAGACCCAGTACTTC. This encodes CATSGRGGETQYF.

This clonotype was counted ten times or more. The chain is built from TRBV5-6 and TRBJ2-2; D gene unclear. The CDR3 totals 14 residues. The V end lost 2 bases, the J end lost 2 bases, and 7 bases lay between the germline ends. The germline CDR1 and CDR2 sequences are SGHDT and YYEEEE. CDR3 bases: TGTGCCAGCAGCTTAGGCAGTAACACCGGGGAGCTGTTTTTT. Translating gives CASSLGSNTGELFF.

This clonotype was counted only a few times. This chain joins TRBV5-5 and TRBJ2-7; D is unclear. Germline V gene sequence: CDR1 SGHKS, CDR2 YYEKEE (reference sequence). The germline V and J ends were trimmed by 7 bases and 3 bases, with 17 bases remaining between them. The CDR3 contains 14 residues. CDR3: CASEWFNSDYEQYF. In nucleotides, the CDR3 is TGTGCCAGCGAGTGGTTCAACAGTGACTACGAGCAGTACTTC.

In this sample, this clonotype turned up many times. The gene calls are TRBV4-3 and TRBJ2-1; D tentatively fits TRBD1 or TRBD2 (5 bases each). Germline CDR1 reads LGHNA; CDR2 reads YSLEER. The CDR3 is 15 amino acids. Deletions cut 0 bases from V and 4 bases from J, with 10 bases between. The CDR3 loop reads CASSQEGVLYNEQFF. CDR3 nucleotides: TGCGCCAGCAGCCAAGAGGGGGTCCTATACAATGAGCAGTTCTTC.

The V and J genes are TRBV30 and TRBJ1-4; possibly TRBD1 for D (6 bases). The ends were cut back, 3 bases at V and 5 bases at J, with 10 bases in the middle. Germline V gene data show CDR1 as GTSNPN and CDR2 as SVGIG (reference sequence). The CDR3 is 13 amino acids. The CDR3 DNA follows: TGTGCCTGGAGGACAGGAATAAATGAAAAACTGTTTTTT. It yields the protein CAWRTGINEKLFF.

The V and J genes are TRBV18 and TRBJ2-3; 11 positions agree with TRBD2. Germline values: CDR1 KGHSH, CDR2 LQKENI. The CDR3 length is 16 residues. With 1 base clipped from V and 5 bases from J, the junction kept 5 bases outside the gene matches. CDR3 sequence (DNA): TGTGCCAGCTCACCACGCCTAGCGGGAGGAGTAGATACGCAGTATTTT. It yields the protein CASSPRLAGGVDTQYF.

This clonotype turned up a few times. This chain uses TRBV19 with TRBJ1-5; D is undetermined. V gave up 3 bases and J gave up 5 bases, with 8 bases separating them. The CDR3 sequence is 13 residues long. Germline CDR1 LNHDA, CDR2 SQIVND (reference sequence). Here the CDR3 DNA reads TGTGCCAGTAGTATTGTGGGAGATCAGCCCCAGCATTTT. Its protein is CASSIVGDQPQHF.

The gene calls are TRBV4-1 and TRBJ2-7; 9 bases match TRBD1. Germline values: CDR1 MGHRA, CDR2 YSYEKL. This CDR3 has 15 amino acids. V was clipped by 6 bases and J by 1 base; unmatched bases: 7. CDR3 sequence reads: CASSHAGTGSYEQYF. As DNA, the CDR3 is TGCGCCAGCAGTCACGCCGGGACAGGGTCCTACGAGCAGTACTTC.

This clonotype was observed a handful of times. The chain employs TRBV20-1 and TRBJ2-5, with 8 bases lining up with TRBD2. With 2 bases clipped from V and 5 bases from J, the junction kept 10 bases outside the gene matches. CDR1 DFQATT and CDR2 SNEGSKA come from the germline V gene (reference sequence). The CDR3 is 15 amino acids. CDR3: CSARPGLGVSETQYF. The CDR3 DNA is TGCAGTGCTAGACCGGGACTAGGCGTATCTGAGACCCAGTACTTC.

This clonotype was seen a few times. The chain couples TRBV15 to TRBJ2-7; 10 bases match TRBD2. Unmatched junction bases numbered 4, after V lost 1 base and J lost 4 bases. This CDR3 has 15 residues. The V gene's germline CDR1 is LNHNV and CDR2 YYDKDF (reference sequence). The CDR3 bases are TGTGCCACCAGCAGAGGGGGACTAGCGCCGTACGAGCAGTACTTC. This sequence encodes CATSRGGLAPYEQYF.

This chain uses TRBV7-9 with TRBJ2-3; 8 bases line up with TRBD2. Trimming at V came to 3 bases and at J to 4 bases, leaving 9 bases not matched to a gene. The length of the CDR3 is 16 residues. Germline values: CDR1 SEHNR, CDR2 FQNEAQ (reference sequence). This chain's CDR3 is CASSLYRGGGADTQYF. The CDR3 DNA follows: TGTGCCAGCAGCTTGTATCGGGGGGGCGGTGCAGATACGCAGTATTTT.

This sequence joins TRBV10-3 and TRBJ2-1; TRBD1 is a possible D gene (6 bases). This CDR3 comprises 14 residues. With 0 bases removed from V and 4 bases from J, the gap between germline ends came to 7 bases. Germline loops: CDR1 ENHRY, CDR2 SYGVKD. The CDR3 DNA reads as TGTGCCATCAGTGAGTCGACAGGATACAATGAGCAGTTCTTC. Amino acid sequence: CAISESTGYNEQFF.

This clonotype appeared a few times. This chain connects TRBV7-9 to TRBJ2-7; D is undetermined. The CDR3 consists of 17 residues. The V gene lost 5 bases and the J gene lost 2 bases, with 22 bases spanning the gap. CDR1 and CDR2 from the germline V gene are SEHNR and FQNEAQ (reference sequence). CDR3 residues: CASSGVHSPGPTYEQYF. The CDR3 DNA reads TGTGCCAGCAGCGGCGTTCACTCCCCCGGCCCCACCTACGAGCAGTACTTC.

The chain employs TRBV7-2 and TRBJ2-1; 11 bases line up with TRBD2. The CDR3 runs to 16 residues. V lost 0 bases to trimming and J lost 6 bases; unmatched junction nucleotides: 4. Germline V CDR1 and CDR2: SGHTA, FQGNSA. The CDR3, as DNA: TGTGCCAGCAGCTTAGCGCTAGCGGGAGGTGTCAATGAGCAGTTCTTC. It is translated as CASSLALAGGVNEQFF.

This clonotype showed up just a few times. This sequence joins TRBV20-1 and TRBJ1-3; D not certain. Germline CDR1 DFQATT, CDR2 SNEGSKA (reference sequence). This CDR3 has 16 amino acids. V was clipped by 4 bases and J by 0 bases, with 16 bases between them. The chain's CDR3 is CSAKVPETASGNTIYF. CDR3 nucleotide sequence: TGCAGTGCTAAGGTCCCGGAAACAGCCTCTGGAAACACCATATATTTT.

This clonotype came up many times. CDR3 coding DNA: TGTGCCAGCAGCCAGGGCTACAGCACAGATACGCAGTATTTT. Its translation: CASSQGYSTDTQYF. The chain combines TRBV7-2 with TRBJ2-3, with D maybe TRBD1 (5 bases). Per the germline V gene, CDR1 is SGHTA and CDR2 is FQGNSA. The V and J ends lost 5 bases and 0 bases respectively, with 9 bases between them. The CDR3 is made up of 14 amino acids. The whole variable domain, filled in from reference TRBV7-2 and TRBJ2-3, reads GAGVSQSPSNKVTEKGKDVELRCDPISGHTALYWYRQSLGQGLEFLIYFQGNSAPDKSGLPSDRFSAERTGGSVSTLTIQRTQQEDSAVYLCASSQGYSTDTQYFGPGTRLTVL.

This clonotype was picked up many times. The CDR3 region is CASSVGTLDGYEQYF. CDR3 coding DNA: TGTGCCAGCAGCGTAGGGACCCTCGACGGCTACGAGCAGTACTTC. The chain joins TRBV9 to TRBJ2-7; D gene uncertain. The CDR3 spans 15 residues. Germline CDR1 is SGDLS and CDR2 is YYNGEE. V lost 0 bases and J lost 3, with 13 bases in between.

A few counts support this clonotype. This rearrangement joins TRBV3-1 to TRBJ1-1; TRBD1 might be the D (5 bases). CDR1 LGHDT and CDR2 YNNKEL come from the germline V gene (reference sequence). Trimming removed 1 base at V and 0 bases at J, with 12 bases between. The CDR3 is 16 amino acids. CDR3 DNA: TGTGCCAGCAGCCAAGGGAGGGGAGGGATGAACACTGAAGCTTTCTTT. It translates to CASSQGRGGMNTEAFF.

In this sample, this clonotype turned up many times. The gene calls are TRBV3-1 and TRBJ2-3, with 10 positions matching TRBD2. The length of the CDR3 is 16 residues. J gave up 6 bases and V 6 bases, and 12 bases lay outside the gene matches. Germline V gene sequence: CDR1 LGHDT, CDR2 YNNKEL (reference sequence). CDR3: CASRFRTSGGLDTQYF. DNA of the CDR3: TGTGCCAGCAGGTTCAGGACTAGCGGAGGACTTGATACGCAGTATTTT.